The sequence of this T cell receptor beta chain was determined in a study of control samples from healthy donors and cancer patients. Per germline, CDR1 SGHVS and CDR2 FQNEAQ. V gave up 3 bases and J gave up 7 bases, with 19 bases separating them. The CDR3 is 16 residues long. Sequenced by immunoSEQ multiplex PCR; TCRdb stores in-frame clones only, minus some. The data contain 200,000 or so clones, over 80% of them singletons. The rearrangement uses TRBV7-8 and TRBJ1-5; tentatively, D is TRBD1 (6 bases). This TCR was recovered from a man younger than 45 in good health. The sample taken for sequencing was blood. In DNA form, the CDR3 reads TGTGCCAGCAGCTTGGGGCAAGAGGGGGGCGGCCAGCCCCAGCATTTT. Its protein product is CASSLGQEGGGQPQHF.